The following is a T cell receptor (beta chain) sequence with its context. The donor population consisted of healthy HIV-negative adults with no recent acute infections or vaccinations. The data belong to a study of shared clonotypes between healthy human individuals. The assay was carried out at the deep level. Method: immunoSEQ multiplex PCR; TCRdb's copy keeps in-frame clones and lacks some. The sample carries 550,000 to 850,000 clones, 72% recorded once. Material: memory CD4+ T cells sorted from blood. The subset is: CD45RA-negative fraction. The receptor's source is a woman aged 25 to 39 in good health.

Here the CDR3 reads CASSPWGSSGETQYF. CDR3 DNA: TGTGCCAGCTCACCATGGGGGAGTTCCGGGGAGACCCAGTACTTC. The chain couples TRBV18 to TRBJ2-5; perhaps D is TRBD1 or TRBD2 (5 bases each). The germline CDR1 and CDR2 sequences are KGHSH and LQKENI. The CDR3 has 15 residues. The V end lost 2 bases, the J end lost 5 bases, and 15 bases lay between the germline ends.